Reported below is one T cell receptor (beta chain). Some clones are missing from TCRdb's copy, which holds only in-frame ones; the method was immunoSEQ multiplex PCR. Among approximately 76,000 clones listed, roughly 87% were seen once. The record originates from a study of blood T cell repertoires in COVID-19. About the study: The United States, Italy and Spain supplied acute and convalescent COVID-19 samples. PBMCs, B-cell-depleted T cells, or T cells provided the cDNA or gDNA that made up the material.

Losses at the gene ends were 2 bases for V and 9 bases for J; bases not matched to a gene: 4. The CDR3 spans 13 residues. The germline V gene has CDR1 SGHRS and CDR2 YFSETQ. The receptor was isolated from a man aged 45-65 years with acute or convalescent COVID-19. The chain joins TRBV5-1 to TRBJ2-1, with 8 bases aligning to TRBD2. Sequenced: peripheral blood. The CDR3 region has the DNA TGCGCCAGCAGCTTAGGACTAGCCGGTGAGCAGTTCTTC. This encodes CASSLGLAGEQFF.